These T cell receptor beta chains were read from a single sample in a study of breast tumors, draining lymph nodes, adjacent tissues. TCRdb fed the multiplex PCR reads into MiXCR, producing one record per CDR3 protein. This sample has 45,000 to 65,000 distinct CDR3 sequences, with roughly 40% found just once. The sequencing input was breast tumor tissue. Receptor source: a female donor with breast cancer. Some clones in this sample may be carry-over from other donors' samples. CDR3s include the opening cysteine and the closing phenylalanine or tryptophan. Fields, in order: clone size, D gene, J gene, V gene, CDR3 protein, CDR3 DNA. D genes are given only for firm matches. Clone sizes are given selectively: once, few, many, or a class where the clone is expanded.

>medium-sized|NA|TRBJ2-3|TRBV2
CASSARTSSTDTQYF
TGTGCCAGCAGCGCCAGGACTTCTAGCACAGATACGCAGTATTTT
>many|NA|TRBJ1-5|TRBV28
CASSFVVGRGSNQPQHF
TGTGCCAGCAGTTTTGTTGTAGGGAGAGGTAGCAATCAGCCCCAGCATTTT
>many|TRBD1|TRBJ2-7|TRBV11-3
CASNLRGNPYEQYF
TGTGCCAGCAATCTCAGGGGGAACCCCTACGAGCAGTACTTC
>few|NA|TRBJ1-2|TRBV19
CASINSRHDYGYTF
TGTGCCAGTATTAACAGCCGTCACGACTATGGCTACACCTTC
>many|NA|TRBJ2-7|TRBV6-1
CASSEWPPPYEQYF
TGTGCCAGCAGTGAATGGCCTCCTCCGTACGAGCAGTACTTC
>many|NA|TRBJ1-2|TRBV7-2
CASSSSITSGKNGYTF
TGTGCCAGCAGCTCTTCCATTACATCAGGGAAAAATGGCTACACCTTC
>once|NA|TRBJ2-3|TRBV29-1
CSVEGRDTQYF
TGCAGCGTTGAGGGTCGAGATACGCAGTATTTT
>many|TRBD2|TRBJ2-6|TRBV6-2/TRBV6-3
CATSGDSGANVLTF
TGTGCCACTAGCGGGGACTCTGGGGCCAACGTCCTGACTTTC
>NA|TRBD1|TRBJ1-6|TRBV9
CASSPGTGLGSPLHF
TGTGCCAGCAGCCCGGGGACAGGGTTAGGGTCACCCCTCCACTTT
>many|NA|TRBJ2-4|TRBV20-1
CSAYPTGQNIQYF
TGCAGTGCCTACCCTACGGGACAAAACATTCAGTACTTC
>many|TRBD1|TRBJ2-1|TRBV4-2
CASSQDRGQGAFF
TGTGCCAGCAGCCAAGATAGGGGACAGGGGGCGTTCTTC
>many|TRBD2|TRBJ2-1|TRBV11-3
CASSLDGVTSGRGNEQFF
TGTGCCAGCAGCTTAGATGGGGTGACTAGCGGGAGGGGAAATGAGCAGTTCTTC
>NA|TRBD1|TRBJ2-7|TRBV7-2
CASSFLWTGDEQYF
TGTGCCAGCAGCTTTCTCTGGACAGGGGACGAGCAGTACTTC
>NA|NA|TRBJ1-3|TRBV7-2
CASSGDGSGNTIYF
TGTGCCAGCAGCGGGGACGGCTCTGGAAACACCATATATTTT
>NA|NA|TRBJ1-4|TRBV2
CASSDGPGGNEKLFF
TGTGCCAGCAGTGACGGACCTGGAGGGAATGAAAAACTGTTTTTT
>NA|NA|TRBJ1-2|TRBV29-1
CSVGDSNYGYTF
TGCAGCGTTGGTGACAGTAACTATGGCTACACCTTC
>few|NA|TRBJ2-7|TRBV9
CASSVGHGTYEQYF
TGTGCCAGCAGCGTCGGCCATGGGACCTACGAGCAGTACTTC
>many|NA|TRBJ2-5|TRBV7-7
CASSQDVRETQYF
TGTGCCAGCAGTCAGGACGTAAGAGAGACCCAGTACTTC
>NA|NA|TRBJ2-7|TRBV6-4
CASSEGGGRSYEQYF
TGTGCCAGCAGTGAAGGGGGCGGGAGGTCCTACGAGCAGTACTTC
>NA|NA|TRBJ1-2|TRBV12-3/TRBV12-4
CASSFIGGAYYGYTF
TGTGCCAGCAGTTTCATTGGGGGCGCTTACTATGGCTACACCTTC
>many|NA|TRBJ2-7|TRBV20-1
CSARAPGEWHEQYF
TGCAGTGCTAGGGCCCCGGGAGAGTGGCACGAGCAGTACTTC
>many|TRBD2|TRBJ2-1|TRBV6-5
CASSWNSGTRNEQFF
TGTGCCAGCAGTTGGAATAGCGGGACTCGAAATGAGCAGTTCTTC
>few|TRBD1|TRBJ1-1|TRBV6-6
CASSPGTAMWVTEAFF
TGTGCCAGCAGTCCCGGGACAGCAATGTGGGTCACTGAAGCTTTCTTT
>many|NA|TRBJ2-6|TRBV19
CASSSWEGGPGANVLTF
TGTGCCAGTAGTTCATGGGAGGGGGGACCTGGGGCCAACGTCCTGACTTTC
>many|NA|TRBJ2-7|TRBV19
CASSIAGASYEQYF
TGTGCCAGTAGTATCGCCGGGGCTTCTTACGAGCAGTACTTC
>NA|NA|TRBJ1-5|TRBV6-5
CASRRQTGYHYEHF
TGTGCCAGCAGACGGCAGACAGGATACCACTACGAGCATTTT
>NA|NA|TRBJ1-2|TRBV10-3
CAIRTEGYGYPF
TGTGCCATCAGGACCGAGGGGTATGGCTACCCCTTC
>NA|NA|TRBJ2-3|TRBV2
CPRASADTQYF
TGCCCGAGGGCTAGCGCGGATACGCAGTATTTT
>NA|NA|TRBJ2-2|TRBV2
CASSESPMSTGELFF
TGTGCCAGCAGTGAAAGTCCTATGTCCACCGGGGAGCTGTTTTTT
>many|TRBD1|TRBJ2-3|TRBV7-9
CASSRKGQGRSGYTDTQYF
TGTGCCAGCAGCCGAAAAGGACAGGGGAGAAGTGGATACACAGATACGCAGTATTTT
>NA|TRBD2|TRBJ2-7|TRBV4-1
CASSQMPVAGGPGEQYF
TGCGCCAGCAGCCAAATGCCGGTTGCGGGAGGGCCGGGGGAGCAGTACTTC
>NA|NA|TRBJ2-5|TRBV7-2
CASSLAVGGGHWETQYF
TGTGCCAGCAGCTTAGCGGTAGGAGGGGGTCATTGGGAGACCCAGTACTTC
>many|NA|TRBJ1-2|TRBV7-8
CASSSQGYGYTF
TGTGCCAGCAGCTCACAGGGATATGGCTACACCTTC
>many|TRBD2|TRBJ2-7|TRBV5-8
CASSLDSGSYEQYF
TGTGCCAGCAGCTTGGACAGCGGGAGCTACGAGCAGTACTTC
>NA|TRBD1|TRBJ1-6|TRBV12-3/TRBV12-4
CASSRRQGTPSPLHF
TGTGCCAGCAGCCGGAGACAGGGTACCCCTTCACCCCTCCACTTT
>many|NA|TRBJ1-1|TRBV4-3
CASSQDGLLNTEAFF
TGCGCCAGCAGCCAAGACGGGCTTCTTAACACTGAAGCTTTCTTT
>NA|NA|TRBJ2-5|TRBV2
CASLLVGETQYF
TGTGCTAGCCTCCTAGTGGGTGAGACCCAGTACTTC
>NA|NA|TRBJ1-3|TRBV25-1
CASSGMGNTIYF
TGTGCCAGCAGTGGAATGGGAAACACCATATATTTT
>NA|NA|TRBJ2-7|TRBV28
CASSLSLIEQYF
TGTGCCAGCTCATTATCTCTTATCGAGCAGTACTTC
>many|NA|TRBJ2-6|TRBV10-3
CAISDPDRSGANVLTF
TGTGCCATCAGTGACCCCGACCGCTCTGGGGCCAACGTCCTGACTTTC
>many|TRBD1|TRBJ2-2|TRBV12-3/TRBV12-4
CASSLRTGFTGELFF
TGTGCCAGCAGCTTAAGGACAGGCTTCACCGGGGAGCTGTTTTTT
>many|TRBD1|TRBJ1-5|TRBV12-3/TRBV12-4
CASSEGTGGDFNQPQHF
TGTGCCAGCAGTGAGGGGACAGGGGGCGATTTCAATCAGCCCCAGCATTTT
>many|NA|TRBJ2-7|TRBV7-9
CASRPGVSEQYF
TGTGCCAGCAGACCAGGGGTTAGCGAGCAGTACTTC
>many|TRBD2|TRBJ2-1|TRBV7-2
CASSLQGLVDNEQFF
TGTGCCAGCAGCCTTCAGGGACTAGTCGACAATGAGCAGTTCTTC